The 24 T cell receptor beta chains given below trace back to one sample, sequenced in a study of T cell repertoires in cytomegalovirus infection. A single record per CDR3 protein comes from TCRdb applying MiXCR to the reads. Among 350,000 to 450,000 distinct CDR3 sequences listed, roughly 20% were seen once. Sequenced input: PBMCs. The receptors come from a human donor in good health (CMV status not recorded). Some clones in this sample may be carry-over from other donors' samples.

The chain combines TRBV12-3 or TRBV12-4 with TRBJ1-3; 11 positions agree with TRBD1. The CDR3 consists of 15 residues. Trimming took 5 bases from V and 0 from J; bases not matched to a gene: 0. The CDR3 sequence is CASSGTGGSGNTIYF. In nucleotides, the CDR3 is TGTGCCAGCAGTGGGACAGGGGGCTCTGGAAACACCATATATTTT.

The chain has TRBV7-2 and TRBJ2-1; TRBD2 matches 12 bases. Germline-derived CDR1 and CDR2 are SGHTA and FQGNSA. The V segment lost 5 bases and the J segment 7 bases; nucleotides outside the gene matches: 6. This CDR3 comprises 15 residues. The CDR3 loop is CASSASGGAGNEQFF. The CDR3 DNA is TGTGCCAGCAGCGCTAGCGGGGGGGCGGGGAATGAGCAGTTCTTC.

This clonotype was seen a few times. The chain carries TRBV28 and TRBJ2-5; D possibly corresponds to TRBD2 (6 bases). The V end was cut by 6 bases, the J end by 1 base, with 12 bases between. CDR1 and CDR2 from the germline V gene are MDHEN and SYDVKM. The length of the CDR3 is 14 residues. Here the CDR3 DNA reads TGTGCCAGCAGAGACCATAGCGGCCAAGAGACCCAGTACTTC. The encoded protein is CASRDHSGQETQYF.

The chain uses TRBV14 and TRBJ2-3; D call uncertain. From germline, CDR1 is SGHDN and CDR2 FVKESK. The CDR3 has 16 residues. V lost 4 bases and J 4 bases, leaving 18 bases between the germline ends. Here the CDR3 reads CASSRELGFGADTQYF. Here the CDR3 DNA reads TGTGCCAGCAGCCGAGAGCTGGGTTTCGGCGCAGATACGCAGTATTTT.

This clonotype has only a few counts. The genes are TRBV7-2 and TRBJ2-4, with 7 bases that match TRBD1. The CDR3 totals 15 residues. The trim removed 3 bases at V and 6 bases at J, leaving 8 bases unmatched. CDR1 and CDR2 (germline): SGHTA, FQGNSA. CDR3 nucleotide sequence: TGTGCCAGCAGCTTTTACGGGACAGAAGCAAACATTCAGTACTTC. This sequence encodes CASSFYGTEANIQYF.

This clonotype was counted a few times. The J gene is TRBJ2-7, the V gene TRBV12-3 or TRBV12-4; the D is unclear. The CDR3 has 12 residues. V gave up 6 bases and J gave up 6 bases, with 12 bases separating them. CDR3 coding DNA: TGTGCCAGCAGCTTCGGGTCCGGCGAGCAGTACTTC. It yields the protein CASSFGSGEQYF.

This clonotype was detected ten times or more. The rearrangement joins TRBV7-8 to TRBJ2-5; possible D gene TRBD1, 5 bases. This CDR3 is 15 amino acids long. V gave up 5 bases and J gave up 4 bases, with 17 bases separating them. Per the germline V gene, CDR1 is SGHVS and CDR2 is FQNEAQ. CDR3: CASSAQGWDRETQYF. For the CDR3, the DNA is TGTGCCAGCAGCGCCCAGGGTTGGGATCGAGAGACCCAGTACTTC. Variable domain in full (rest from reference TRBV7-8 and TRBJ2-5): GAGVSQSPRYKVAKRGQDVALRCDPISGHVSLFWYQQALGQGPEFLTYFQNEAQLDKSGLPSDRFFAERPEGSVSTLKIQRTQQEDSAVYLCASSAQGWDRETQYFGPGTRLLVL.

This clonotype showed up many times. The gene calls are TRBV7-8 and TRBJ2-1; 7 nucleotides match TRBD2. V lost 5 bases and J lost 4; bases outside the gene matches: 8. The CDR3 covers 15 residues. CDR1 and CDR2 from the germline V gene are SGHVS and FQNEAQ. The CDR3 region is CASSLPGRGYNEQFF. The CDR3 nucleotides read TGTGCCAGCAGCCTCCCAGGGCGGGGGTACAATGAGCAGTTCTTC.

This clonotype has only one observation. This chain joins TRBV28 and TRBJ1-6; TRBD1 is a possible D gene (5 bases). V was shortened by 5 bases and J by 5 bases, with 25 bases between the two germline ends. CDR3 length equals 19 residues. Per the germline V gene, CDR1 is MDHEN and CDR2 is SYDVKM. The CDR3 is CASSPPSWGSITHNSPLHF. For the CDR3, the DNA is TGTGCCAGCAGTCCCCCCTCGTGGGGCTCGATAACTCATAATTCACCCCTCCACTTT.

This clonotype has a count of ten or more. The rearrangement uses TRBV7-2 and TRBJ2-2; tentatively, D is TRBD1 (6 bases). Germline V gives CDR1 SGHTA, CDR2 FQGNSA. This CDR3 region has 15 residues. V lost 5 bases to trimming and J lost 0 bases, with 10 bases between them. CDR3 residues: CASSIDRTNTGELFF. Here the CDR3 DNA reads TGTGCCAGCAGCATCGACAGGACGAACACCGGGGAGCTGTTTTTT.

A remark on this clonotype: This may be a read error: a much more frequent sequence differs by one nucleotide. V gene TRBV20-1 combines with J gene TRBJ1-1; D is uncertain. Looked up from germline, CDR1 is DFQATT and CDR2 is SNEGSKA (reference sequence). This CDR3 comprises 13 residues. CDR3 amino acids: CSASPVMNTAAFF. The DNA of the CDR3 is TGCAGTGCTAGTCCGGTCATGAACACTGCAGCTTTCTTT.

This clonotype was found a few times. The chain uses TRBV29-1 and TRBJ2-5; 8 nucleotides agree with TRBD2. Germline V gene lookup returns CDR1 SQVTM and CDR2 ANQGSEA. There are 13 residues in the CDR3. J lost 0 bases, V lost 4 bases, and 1 base had no gene match. The chain's CDR3 is CSVGLANQETQYF. As DNA, the CDR3 is TGCAGCGTTGGACTAGCGAACCAAGAGACCCAGTACTTC. Combining the CDR3 with reference TRBV29-1 and TRBJ2-5 gives the whole variable domain SAVISQKPSRDICQRGTSLTIQCQVDSQVTMMFWYRQQPGQSLTLIATANQGSEATYESGFVIDKFPISRPNLTFSTLTVSNMSPEDSSIYLCSVGLANQETQYFGPGTRLLVL.

The V gene is TRBV12-3 or TRBV12-4, the J gene TRBJ1-6; D is unresolved. Trimming took off 6 bases at V and 7 bases at J, with 16 bases between the two ends. The CDR3 is 15 amino acids. CDR3: CASSPVTGGNSPLHF. The CDR3 nucleotides are TGTGCCAGCAGCCCCGTGACGGGTGGGAATTCACCCCTCCACTTT.

In DNA form, the CDR3 reads TGTGCCAGCAGCTTGGTGACGGGGGGCGGGGAGCTGTTTTTT. Translation: CASSLVTGGGELFF. The chain joins TRBV7-2 to TRBJ2-2; 7 bases are a match to TRBD2. V lost 3 bases to trimming and J lost 7 bases; unmatched junction nucleotides: 5. This CDR3 is built from 14 residues. Germline CDR1 is SGHTA and CDR2 is FQGNSA. Full variable domain (missing parts from reference TRBV7-2 and TRBJ2-2): GAGVSQSPSNKVTEKGKDVELRCDPISGHTALYWYRQSLGQGLEFLIYFQGNSAPDKSGLPSDRFSAERTGGSVSTLTIQRTQQEDSAVYLCASSLVTGGGELFFGEGSRLTVL.

The sample holds many counts of this clonotype. This chain joins TRBV4-1 and TRBJ2-7, with D possibly being TRBD1 (6 bases). The CDR3 has 15 amino acids. The germline V gene has CDR1 MGHRA and CDR2 YSYEKL. V lost 1 base, J lost 2 bases, and 12 bases lay in between. In DNA form, the CDR3 reads TGCGCCAGCAGCCAAGGGACAGAACCTCCCTACGAGCAGTACTTC. Amino acid sequence: CASSQGTEPPYEQYF.

This clonotype has just a few counts. This sequence joins TRBV7-9 and TRBJ2-1; D may be TRBD2 (6 bases). The ends were cut back, 10 bases at V and 8 bases at J, with 30 bases in the middle. Germline V gene lookup returns CDR1 SEHNR and CDR2 FQNEAQ (reference sequence). This CDR3 is built from 17 residues. The CDR3 protein is CATVGGIRFWRMDEQFF. The CDR3 DNA follows: TGTGCCACCGTCGGCGGGATAAGGTTTTGGAGGATGGATGAGCAGTTCTTC.

This clonotype was detected a few times. This chain uses TRBV7-6 with TRBJ2-5; TRBD1 aligns across 7 bases. This CDR3 comprises 13 residues. CDR1 SGHVS and CDR2 FNYEAQ come from the germline V gene. V was pared by 5 bases and J by 3 bases, with 3 bases of the junction left unmatched. CDR3 DNA: TGTGCCAGCAGCCCCCAGGGGGAAGAGACCCAGTACTTC. Its protein product is CASSPQGEETQYF.

The table lists this clonotype with many counts. The gene calls are TRBV7-8 and TRBJ2-1; D is uncertain. This CDR3 region has 14 residues. The V gene lost 1 base and the J gene lost 5 bases, with 9 bases spanning the gap. The germline CDR1 and CDR2 sequences are SGHVS and FQNEAQ. The chain's CDR3 is CASSLVSKHNEQFF. CDR3 in DNA: TGTGCCAGCAGCTTAGTGTCCAAACACAATGAGCAGTTCTTC.

The table lists this clonotype with many counts. This CDR3 reads CASSNRDGGAEGGYGYTF. In DNA form, the CDR3 reads TGTGCCAGCAGCAACCGGGACGGGGGCGCAGAGGGCGGCTATGGCTACACCTTC. J is TRBJ1-2 and V is TRBV7-9; possible D gene TRBD1, 6 bases. CDR1 is SEHNR, CDR2 FQNEAQ, per germline (reference sequence). This CDR3 contains 18 residues. V was clipped by 5 bases and J by 4 bases, with 26 bases between them. Full variable domain (rest looked up from reference TRBV7-9 and TRBJ1-2): DTGVSQNPRHKITKRGQNVTFRCDPISEHNRLYWYRQTLGQGPEFLTYFQNEAQLEKSRLLSDRFSAERPKGSFSTLEIQRTEQGDSAMYLCASSNRDGGAEGGYGYTFGSGTRLTVV.

J is TRBJ2-1 and V is TRBV27; no clear D gene. This CDR3 comprises 13 residues. Trimming stripped 8 bases from V and 10 bases from J, with 18 bases between. Germline CDR1 MNHEY, CDR2 SMNVEV (reference sequence). The CDR3 DNA reads TGTGCCAGCGGCCCGGCAGGTGTCAGGGAGCAGTTCTTC. Amino acids: CASGPAGVREQFF.

The chain carries TRBV19 and TRBJ2-1; no reliable D call. The length of the CDR3 is 12 residues. Trimming removed 5 bases at V and 12 bases at J, with 14 bases between. Germline V gives CDR1 LNHDA, CDR2 SQIVND (reference sequence). In DNA form, the CDR3 reads TGTGCCAGTAGTGCTTCTAGGATGCCGCAGTTCTTC. Encoded protein: CASSASRMPQFF. Filled out from reference TRBV19 and TRBJ2-1, the complete variable domain reads DGGITQSPKYLFRKEGQNVTLSCEQNLNHDAMYWYRQDPGQGLRLIYYSQIVNDFQKGDIAEGYSVSREKKESFPLTVTSAQKNPTAFYLCASSASRMPQFFGPGTRLTVL.

This clonotype was observed a few times. V is TRBV27 and J is TRBJ2-2; perhaps D is TRBD1 or TRBD2 (5 bases each). The V end lost 6 bases, the J end lost 3 bases, and 11 bases lay between the germline ends. Germline V gene data show CDR1 as MNHEY and CDR2 as SMNVEV (reference sequence). The CDR3 contains 14 residues. For the CDR3, the DNA is TGTGCCAGCAGCTGGGACGCTCACACCGGGGAGCTGTTTTTT. Translating it yields CASSWDAHTGELFF.

This sequence joins TRBV15 and TRBJ2-2; the D is unclear. Germline V gene sequence: CDR1 LNHNV, CDR2 YYDKDF (reference sequence). The CDR3 extends over 15 amino acids. Trimming pared 4 bases from V and 3 bases from J, leaving 12 bases between. DNA of the CDR3: TGTGCCACCAGCACACATCGTCCTGACACCGGGGAGCTGTTTTTT. It translates to CATSTHRPDTGELFF.

This clonotype was recorded many times. The rearrangement uses TRBV7-8 and TRBJ1-3; no firm D call. Germline CDR1 and CDR2: SGHVS and FQNEAQ. The CDR3 runs 17 residues. V was shortened by 5 bases and J by 4 bases, with 21 bases between the two germline ends. CDR3 DNA sequence: TGTGCCAGCAGCCCCGTCCGGGCAGGTTATATCGGAAACACCATATATTTT. It codes for CASSPVRAGYIGNTIYF.